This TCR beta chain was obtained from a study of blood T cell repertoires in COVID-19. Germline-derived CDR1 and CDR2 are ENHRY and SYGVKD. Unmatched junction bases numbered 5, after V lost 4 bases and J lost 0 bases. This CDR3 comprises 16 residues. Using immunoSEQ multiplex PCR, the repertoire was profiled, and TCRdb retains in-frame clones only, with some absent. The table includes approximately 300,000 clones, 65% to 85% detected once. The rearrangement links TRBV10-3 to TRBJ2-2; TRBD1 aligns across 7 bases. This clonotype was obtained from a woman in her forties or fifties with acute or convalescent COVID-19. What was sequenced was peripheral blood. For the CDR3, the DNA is TGTGCCATCAGTGGGTTCGGGACAGCGAACACCGGGGAGCTGTTTTTT. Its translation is CAISGFGTANTGELFF.